Here is one TCR beta chain with its context. As yet, its antigen is unknown. Germline CDR1 reads MNHEY; CDR2 reads SMNVEV (reference sequence). This CDR3 spans 16 amino acids. Trimming stripped 6 bases from V and 0 bases from J, with 15 bases between. Researchers ran immunoSEQ v3.0 at survey level. The repertoire was sequenced with immunoSEQ multiplex PCR; TCRdb's copy has only in-frame clones and lacks some. This sample has some 40,000 clones; over 90% occur once, and the top ten carry approximately 2%. These data belong to a study of long-term antiretroviral therapy in people with HIV. Study-level results: Every time point showed a repertoire led by clones expanded before ART.

Before DNA extraction, roughly 0.95-10 million cryopreserved PBMC were held in the samples. This TCR derives from a man aged 25-45 years with HIV. The chain carries TRBV27 and TRBJ1-3; D remains unclear. Sequencing used unsorted PBMCs, obtained approximately 9.1 years after starting antiretroviral therapy. The CDR3 DNA reads TGTGCCAGCAGCCACACCGGCCGTATCTCTGGAAACACCATATATTTT. Translation: CASSHTGRISGNTIYF.